This TCR beta chain was sequenced in a study of a mutant IDH1 vaccine in newly diagnosed glioma. Stated time point: baseline, week 1 (first vaccination visit). Documented treatment: pre-vaccination baseline after standard-of-care therapy. This table comes from immunoSEQ multiplex PCR, and its TCRdb copy is limited to in-frame clones, with some not included. Among some 60,000 clones listed, 75% to 95% were seen once. CDR1 and CDR2 from the germline V gene are ENHRY and SYGVKD. The V end was cut by 0 bases, the J end by 1 base, with 14 bases between. This CDR3 comprises 17 residues. This receptor was taken from a man over 45 with glioma. The sequencing used PBMCs, collected from a glioma patient treated with radiotherapy, temozolomide or both. This chain connects TRBV10-3 to TRBJ2-3; D not certain. CDR3 DNA: TGTGCCATCAGTGAGTCGAAACAGATGGGCCGCACAGATACGCAGTATTTT. This sequence encodes CAISESKQMGRTDTQYF.